This T cell receptor (beta chain) was identified during a study of a mutant IDH1 vaccine in newly diagnosed glioma. Time point of the sample: baseline, week 1 (first vaccination visit). Described treatment: pre-vaccination baseline after standard-of-care therapy. The CDR3 length is 12 residues. Trimming stripped 2 bases from V and 7 bases from J, with 11 bases between. Germline loops: CDR1 GTSNPN, CDR2 SVGIG (reference sequence). Produced via immunoSEQ multiplex PCR; TCRdb's table is partial and in-frame only. The profile covers 55,000 to 70,000 clones, with more than 65% appearing a single time and more than 8% taken by the ten largest.

This clonotype was sampled from a man between 45 and 60 years old with glioma. The chain links TRBV30 to TRBJ2-5, with D possibly TRBD1 on 6 matching bases. The starting material was PBMCs, obtained from a glioma patient treated with radiotherapy, temozolomide or both. CDR3 DNA: TGTGCCTGGAGTTTACAAGGGGGGACCCAGTACTTC. Protein product: CAWSLQGGTQYF. The whole variable domain, filled in from reference TRBV30 and TRBJ2-5, reads SQTIHQWPATLVQPVGSPLSLECTVEGTSNPNLYWYRQAAGRGLQLLFYSVGIGQISSEVPQNLSASRPQDRQFILSSKKLLLSDSGFYLCAWSLQGGTQYFGPGTRLLVL.